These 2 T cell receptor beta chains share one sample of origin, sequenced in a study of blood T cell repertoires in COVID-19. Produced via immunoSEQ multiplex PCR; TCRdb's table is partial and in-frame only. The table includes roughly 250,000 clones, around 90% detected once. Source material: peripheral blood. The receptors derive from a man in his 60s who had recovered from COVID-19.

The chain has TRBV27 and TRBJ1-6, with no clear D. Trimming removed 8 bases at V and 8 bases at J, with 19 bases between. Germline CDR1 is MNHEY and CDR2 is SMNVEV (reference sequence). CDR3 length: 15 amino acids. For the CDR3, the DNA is TGTGCCAGCCGCTATACAAAGGTAGCCCATTCACCCCTCCACTTT. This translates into CASRYTKVAHSPLHF.

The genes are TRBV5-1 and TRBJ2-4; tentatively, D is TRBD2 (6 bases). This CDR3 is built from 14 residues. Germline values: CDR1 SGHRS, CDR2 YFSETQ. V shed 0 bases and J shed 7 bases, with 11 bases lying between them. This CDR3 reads CASSLGLGRNIQYF. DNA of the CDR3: TGCGCCAGCAGCTTGGGGCTTGGGAGGAACATTCAGTACTTC. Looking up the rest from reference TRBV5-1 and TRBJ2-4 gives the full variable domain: KAGVTQTPRYLIKTRGQQVTLSCSPISGHRSVSWYQQTPGQGLQFLFEYFSETQRNKGNFPGRFSGRQFSNSRSEMNVSTLELGDSALYLCASSLGLGRNIQYFGAGTRLSVL.